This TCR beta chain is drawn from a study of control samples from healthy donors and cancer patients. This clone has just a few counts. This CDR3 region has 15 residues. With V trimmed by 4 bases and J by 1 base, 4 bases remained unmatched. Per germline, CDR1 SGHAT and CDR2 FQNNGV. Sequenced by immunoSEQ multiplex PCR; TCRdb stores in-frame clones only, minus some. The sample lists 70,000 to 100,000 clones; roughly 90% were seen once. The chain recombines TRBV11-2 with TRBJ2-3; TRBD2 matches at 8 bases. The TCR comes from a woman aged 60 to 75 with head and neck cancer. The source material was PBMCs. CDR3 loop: CASSWREARTDTQYF. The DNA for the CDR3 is TGTGCCAGCAGCTGGCGGGAGGCCCGCACAGATACGCAGTATTTT.